A selection of T cell receptor beta chains follows, all from one sample in a study of blood T cell repertoires in COVID-19. The assay was immunoSEQ multiplex PCR, and TCRdb's table has in-frame clones only and misses some. This sample has approximately 81,000 clones, with roughly 82% found just once. Sequences were obtained from peripheral blood. All receptors derive from a human donor in a cohort sampled during active COVID-19. Both conserved end residues are part of each CDR3. D genes are given only for firm matches. Some rows mark clone size as missing; the rest say once, few, many or name a class of expanded clone.

d_gene	j_gene	v_gene	abundance	CDR3nt	CDR3aa
.	TRBJ1-3	TRBV6-5	.	TGTGCCAGCAGTTACTCGACAGGAAACACCATATATTTT	CASSYSTGNTIYF
TRBD1	TRBJ1-5	TRBV19	.	TGTGCCAGTAGGGACAGGTTTCAGCCCCAGCATTTT	CASRDRFQPQHF
.	TRBJ1-2	TRBV11-2	.	TGTGCCAGCAGCCCCAGGTACTTTCCTGGGGCTGGCTACACCTTC	CASSPRYFPGAGYTF
.	TRBJ1-4	TRBV25-1	many	TGTGCCAGCAGCGATACAGGGACTAATGAAAAACTGTTTTTT	CASSDTGTNEKLFF
.	TRBJ1-1	TRBV7-9	few	TGTGCCAGCAGCTTAGATGTGCGGGGGACTGAAGCTTTCTTT	CASSLDVRGTEAFF
.	TRBJ2-7	TRBV6-2/TRBV6-3	few	TGTGCCAGCAGTTTTCGACAGGCCCAAATCTCCTACGAGCAGTACTTC	CASSFRQAQISYEQYF
TRBD1	TRBJ1-3	TRBV19	.	TGTGCCAGTAGTTCTTCAGGGGGCTCTGGAAACACCATATATTTT	CASSSSGGSGNTIYF
.	TRBJ1-3	TRBV5-4	.	TGTGCCAGCAGCCCCACCCCCGGAGACACCATATATTTT	CASSPTPGDTIYF
TRBD1	TRBJ1-2	TRBV15	.	TGTGCCACCAGCAGCGGGGGACAGGACATCCTCTATGGCTACACCTTC	CATSSGGQDILYGYTF
TRBD1	TRBJ1-3	TRBV2	.	TGTGCCGACCAGGGGGTGTACGACTCTGGAAACACCATATATTTT	CADQGVYDSGNTIYF
TRBD1	TRBJ1-2	TRBV2	.	TGTGCCAGCAGCCCCCGACAGGGTAGTCACTATGGCTACACCTTC	CASSPRQGSHYGYTF